This is a list of T cell receptor beta chains from one sample in a study of cytomegalovirus exposure and HLA in healthy donors. Libraries were prepared by immunoSEQ multiplex PCR; TCRdb keeps only in-frame clonotypes and omits some of them. The table lists 250,000 or so clones, over 65% of them singletons. The sequenced sample consisted of PBMCs. These receptors all come from a human donor in good health. CDR3s leave out the opening cysteine and the closing phenylalanine or tryptophan.

v_gene	j_gene	CDR3aa
TRBV5-1	TRBJ2-3	ASSLEALAGLIFQPDTQY
TRBV28	TRBJ1-5	ASSLTGTGVSSNQPQH
TRBV5-1	TRBJ2-7	ASSLEARYEQY
TRBV25-1	TRBJ1-2	ASSEYGTGNGYT
TRBV5-4	TRBJ2-3	ASSFSGTTTDTQY
TRBV5-1	TRBJ2-1	ASSLGLAGVHEQF
TRBV7-8	TRBJ2-4	ASSSHRDLAKNIQY
TRBV19	TRBJ1-5	ASSMQQYSNQPQH
TRBV18	TRBJ2-7	ASSINAGTSGYEQY
TRBV19	TRBJ2-3	ASSTFRLGQQDTQY
TRBV6-1	TRBJ2-5	ASSVGASGRKTQY
TRBV29-1	TRBJ2-7	SVEVRTGRYEQY
TRBV4-3	TRBJ1-2	ASSQEGRIYT
TRBV5-1	TRBJ2-5	ASSPSLKETQY